The text below deals with one T cell receptor beta chain. Exclusion followed for patients with uncontrolled infection, other autoimmune disease, pregnancy or lactation. From germline, CDR1 is SQVTM and CDR2 ANQGSEA. The V and J ends lost 3 bases and 5 bases respectively, with 13 bases between them. The CDR3 has 13 residues. These data belong to a study of T cells in Graves' hyperthyroidism and ophthalmopathy. Amplification targeted TCR beta CDR3 regions from RNA transcripts. A first-round RT-PCR of the TCR CDR3 used the HTBI primer set. TCRdb re-called the multiplex PCR reads through MiXCR, storing one row per CDR3 protein. The table shows hundreds of thousands of distinct CDR3 sequences, with roughly a quarter occurring only once.

The genes are TRBV29-1 and TRBJ2-5; D assignment may be TRBD1 or TRBD2 (5 bases each). This TCR was recovered from a woman between 25 and 40 years old with Graves' ophthalmopathy. Sequencing used blood. As DNA, the CDR3 is TGCAGCGTTGATGGGGGACCCCTTGAGACCCAGTACTTC. Protein product: CSVDGGPLETQYF.